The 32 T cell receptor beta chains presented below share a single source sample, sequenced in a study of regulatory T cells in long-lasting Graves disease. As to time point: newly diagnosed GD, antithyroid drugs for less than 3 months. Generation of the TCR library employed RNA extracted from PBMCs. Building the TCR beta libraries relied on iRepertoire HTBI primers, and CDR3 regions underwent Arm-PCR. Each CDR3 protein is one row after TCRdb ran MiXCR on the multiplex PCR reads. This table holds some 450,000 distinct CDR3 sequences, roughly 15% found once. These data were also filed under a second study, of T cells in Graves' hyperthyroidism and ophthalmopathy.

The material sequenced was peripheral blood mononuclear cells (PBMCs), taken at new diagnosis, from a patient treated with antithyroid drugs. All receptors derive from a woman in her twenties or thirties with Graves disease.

The DNA for the CDR3 is TGTGCCAGCAGCGGATTAGCGGGAGGAAGGAAAACCTACGAGCAGTACTTC. This sequence encodes CASSGLAGGRKTYEQYF. The chain employs TRBV11-2 and TRBJ2-7; 10 bases map to TRBD2. J lost 2 bases, V lost 5 bases, and 12 bases had no gene match. Germline loops: CDR1 SGHAT, CDR2 FQNNGV. The length of the CDR3 is 17 residues.

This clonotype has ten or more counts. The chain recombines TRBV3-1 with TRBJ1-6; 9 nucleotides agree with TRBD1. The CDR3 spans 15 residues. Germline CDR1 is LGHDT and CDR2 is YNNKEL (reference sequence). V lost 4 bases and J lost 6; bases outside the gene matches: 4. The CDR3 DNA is TGTGCCAGCAGCCCGACAGGGGGAGGTAATTCACCCCTCCACTTT. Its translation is CASSPTGGGNSPLHF.

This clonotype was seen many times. The CDR3 spells CSARGRGGLAGVYEQFF. The CDR3 bases are TGCAGTGCGAGGGGCAGGGGAGGGCTAGCGGGAGTGTATGAGCAGTTCTTC. The rearrangement joins TRBV20-1 to TRBJ2-1, with 10 bases aligning to TRBD2. The CDR3 has 17 residues. The V segment lost 6 bases and the J segment 8 bases; nucleotides outside the gene matches: 19. CDR1 and CDR2 from the germline V gene are DFQATT and SNEGSKA (reference sequence).

CDR3: CASSRTSGPNEQFF. Written as DNA, the CDR3 is TGTGCCAGCAGTCGGACTAGCGGGCCCAATGAGCAGTTCTTC. The rearrangement links TRBV27 to TRBJ2-1, with 11 bases aligning to TRBD2. Germline CDR1 is MNHEY and CDR2 is SMNVEV (reference sequence). V dropped 5 bases and J dropped 6; count of bases not matched to a gene: 3. CDR3 length equals 14 residues.

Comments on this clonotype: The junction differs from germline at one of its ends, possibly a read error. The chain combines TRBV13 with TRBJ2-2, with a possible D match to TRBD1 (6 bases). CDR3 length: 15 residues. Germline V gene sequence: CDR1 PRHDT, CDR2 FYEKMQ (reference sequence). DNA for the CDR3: TGTGCCAGCAGCGTAGGACAGACGAACACCGGGGAGCTGTTTTTT. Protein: CASSVGQTNTGELFF.

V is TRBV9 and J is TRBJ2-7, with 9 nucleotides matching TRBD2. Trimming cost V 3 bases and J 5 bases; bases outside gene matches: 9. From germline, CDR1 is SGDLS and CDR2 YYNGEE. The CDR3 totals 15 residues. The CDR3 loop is CASSAGGTSPNEQYF. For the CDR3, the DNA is TGTGCCAGCAGCGCGGGGGGGACTAGCCCCAACGAGCAGTACTTC.

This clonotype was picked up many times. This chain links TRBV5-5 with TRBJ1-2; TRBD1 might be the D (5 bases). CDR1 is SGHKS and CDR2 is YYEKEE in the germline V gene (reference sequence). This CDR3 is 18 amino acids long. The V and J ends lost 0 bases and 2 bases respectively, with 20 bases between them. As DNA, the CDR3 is TGTGCCAGCAGCTTGGTTGTTGAACTAGGGACCTACAACTATGGCTACACCTTC. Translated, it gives CASSLVVELGTYNYGYTF.

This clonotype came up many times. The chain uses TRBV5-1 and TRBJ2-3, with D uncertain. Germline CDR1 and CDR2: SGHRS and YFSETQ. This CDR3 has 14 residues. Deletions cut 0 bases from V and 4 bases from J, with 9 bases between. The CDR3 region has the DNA TGCGCCAGCAGCTTGGCCTCCCCCGCAGATACGCAGTATTTT. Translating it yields CASSLASPADTQYF.

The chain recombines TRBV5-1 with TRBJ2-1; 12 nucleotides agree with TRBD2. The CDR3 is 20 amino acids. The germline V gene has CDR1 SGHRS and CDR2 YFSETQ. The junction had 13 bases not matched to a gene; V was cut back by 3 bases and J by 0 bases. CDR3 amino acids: CASSSTGLAGSDSSYNEQFF. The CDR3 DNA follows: TGCGCCAGCAGCTCTACGGGACTAGCGGGTTCCGATAGCTCCTACAATGAGCAGTTCTTC. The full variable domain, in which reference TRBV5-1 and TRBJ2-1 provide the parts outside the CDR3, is KAGVTQTPRYLIKTRGQQVTLSCSPISGHRSVSWYQQTPGQGLQFLFEYFSETQRNKGNFPGRFSGRQFSNSRSEMNVSTLELGDSALYLCASSSTGLAGSDSSYNEQFFGPGTRLTVL.

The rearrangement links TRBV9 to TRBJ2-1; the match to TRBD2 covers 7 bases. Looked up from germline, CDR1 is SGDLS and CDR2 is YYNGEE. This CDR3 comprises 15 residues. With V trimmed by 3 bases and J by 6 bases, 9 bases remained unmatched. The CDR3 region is CASSAPGLFSNEQFF. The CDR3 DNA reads TGTGCCAGCAGCGCACCGGGACTATTTAGCAATGAGCAGTTCTTC. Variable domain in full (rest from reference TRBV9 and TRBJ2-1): DSGVTQTPKHLITATGQRVTLRCSPRSGDLSVYWYQQSLDQGLQFLIQYYNGEERAKGNILERFSAQQFPDLHSELNLSSLELGDSALYFCASSAPGLFSNEQFFGPGTRLTVL.

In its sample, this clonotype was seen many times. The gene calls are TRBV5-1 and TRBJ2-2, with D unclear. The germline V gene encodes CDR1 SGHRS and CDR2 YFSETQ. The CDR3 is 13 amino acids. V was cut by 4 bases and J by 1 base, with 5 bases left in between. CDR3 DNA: TGCGCCAGCAGCGGCGTGAACACCGGGGAGCTGTTTTTT. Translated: CASSGVNTGELFF.

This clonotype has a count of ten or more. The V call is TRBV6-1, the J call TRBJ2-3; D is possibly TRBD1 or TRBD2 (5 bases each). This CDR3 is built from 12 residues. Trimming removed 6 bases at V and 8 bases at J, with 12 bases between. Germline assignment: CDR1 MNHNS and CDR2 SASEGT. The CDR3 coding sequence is TGTGCCAGCAGCGAGGGTGGGGGTACGCAGTATTTT. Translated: CASSEGGGTQYF.

The DNA for the CDR3 is TGTGCCAGTAGTCCAGGGTGGCGGAATGAAAAACTGTTTTTT. This gives the protein CASSPGWRNEKLFF. The rearrangement joins TRBV19 to TRBJ1-4; possibly TRBD1 for D (5 bases). The CDR3 length is 14 residues. Trimming removed 5 bases from V and 5 bases from J, with 12 bases in between. CDR1 is LNHDA and CDR2 is SQIVND in the germline V gene (reference sequence).

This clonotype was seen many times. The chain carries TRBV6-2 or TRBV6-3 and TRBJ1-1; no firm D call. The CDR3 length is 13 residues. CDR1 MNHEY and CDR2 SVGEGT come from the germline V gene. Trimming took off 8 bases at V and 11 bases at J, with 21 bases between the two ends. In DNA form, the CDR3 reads TGTGCCAGCCAAAAACCCGGTGGCGGCGGGGCTTTCTTT. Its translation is CASQKPGGGGAFF.

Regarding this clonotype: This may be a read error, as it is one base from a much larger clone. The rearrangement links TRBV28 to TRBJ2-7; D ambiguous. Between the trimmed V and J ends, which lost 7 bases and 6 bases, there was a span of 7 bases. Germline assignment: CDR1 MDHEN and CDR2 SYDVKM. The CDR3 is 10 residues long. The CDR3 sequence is CASTHLEQYF. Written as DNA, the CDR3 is TGTGCCAGCACCCACCTCGAGCAGTACTTC.

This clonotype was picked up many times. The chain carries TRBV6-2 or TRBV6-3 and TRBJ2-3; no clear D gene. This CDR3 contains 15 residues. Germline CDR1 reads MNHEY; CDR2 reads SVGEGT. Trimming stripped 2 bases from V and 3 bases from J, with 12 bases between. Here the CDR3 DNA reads TGTGCCAGCAGTTACGGGCCTGAACGGACAGATACGCAGTATTTT. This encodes CASSYGPERTDTQYF.

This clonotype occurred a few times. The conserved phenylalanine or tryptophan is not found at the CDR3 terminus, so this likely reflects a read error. The CDR3 protein is CASSGGLAGGPVIQYL. The CDR3 DNA reads as TGTGCCAGCAGTGGGGGACTAGCGGGAGGGCCGGTCATTCAGTACCTC. The rearrangement joins TRBV6-2 or TRBV6-3 to TRBJ2-1; 16 nucleotides match TRBD2. The last part of the DNA fits TRBJ2-4 better; the J call may be wrong. The germline gives CDR1 MNHEY, CDR2 SVGEGT. The length of the CDR3 is 16 residues.

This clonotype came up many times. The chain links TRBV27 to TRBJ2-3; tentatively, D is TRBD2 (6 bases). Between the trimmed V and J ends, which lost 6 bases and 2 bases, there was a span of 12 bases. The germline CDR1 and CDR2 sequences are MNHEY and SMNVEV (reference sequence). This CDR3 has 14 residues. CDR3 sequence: CASRRDFYTDTQYF. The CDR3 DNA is TGTGCCAGCAGGCGGGACTTCTACACAGATACGCAGTATTTT.

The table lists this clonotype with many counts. CDR3 DNA: TGTGCCAGCAGTGAAACAGGGAAGTTCAGCAATCAGCCCCAGCATTTT. Amino acid sequence: CASSETGKFSNQPQHF. This rearrangement joins TRBV2 to TRBJ1-5, with D possibly matching TRBD1 (6 bases). The germline V and J ends were trimmed by 2 bases and 1 base, with 12 bases remaining between them. CDR3 length: 16 residues. Germline V gene lookup returns CDR1 SNHLY and CDR2 FYNNEI.

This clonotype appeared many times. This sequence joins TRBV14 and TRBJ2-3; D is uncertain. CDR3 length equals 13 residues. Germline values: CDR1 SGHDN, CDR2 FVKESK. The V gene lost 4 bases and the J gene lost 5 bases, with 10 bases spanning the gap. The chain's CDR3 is CASSRFKGDTQYF. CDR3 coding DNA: TGTGCCAGCAGCCGATTCAAGGGAGATACGCAGTATTTT.

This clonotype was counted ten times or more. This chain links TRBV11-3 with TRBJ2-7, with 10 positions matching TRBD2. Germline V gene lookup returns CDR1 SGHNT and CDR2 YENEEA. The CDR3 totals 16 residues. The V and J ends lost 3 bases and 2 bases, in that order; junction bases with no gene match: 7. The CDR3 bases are TGTGCCAGCAGCTTGACTAGCGGGTCAAGTCCCTACGAGCAGTACTTC. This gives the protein CASSLTSGSSPYEQYF.

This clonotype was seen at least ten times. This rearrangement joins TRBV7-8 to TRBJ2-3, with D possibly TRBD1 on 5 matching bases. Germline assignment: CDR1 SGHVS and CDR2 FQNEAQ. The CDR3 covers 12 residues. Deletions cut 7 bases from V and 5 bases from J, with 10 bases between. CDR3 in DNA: TGTGCCAGCAATACAGGTCGAGATACGCAGTATTTT. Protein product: CASNTGRDTQYF.

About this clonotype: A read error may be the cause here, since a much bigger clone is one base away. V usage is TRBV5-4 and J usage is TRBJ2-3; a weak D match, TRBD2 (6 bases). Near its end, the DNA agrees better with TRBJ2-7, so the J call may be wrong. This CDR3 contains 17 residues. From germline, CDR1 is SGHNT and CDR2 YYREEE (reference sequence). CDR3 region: CASSWMFTSLKSNEQYF. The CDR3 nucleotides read TGTGCCAGCAGCTGGATGTTTACTAGCTTAAAGTCCAATGAGCAGTACTTC.

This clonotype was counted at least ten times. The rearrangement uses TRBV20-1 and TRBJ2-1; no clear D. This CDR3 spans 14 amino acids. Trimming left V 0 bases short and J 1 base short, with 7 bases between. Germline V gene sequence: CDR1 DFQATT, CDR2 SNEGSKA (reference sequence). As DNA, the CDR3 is TGCAGTGCTAGAGATCTAGGGTCCTACAATGAGCAGTTCTTC. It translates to CSARDLGSYNEQFF.

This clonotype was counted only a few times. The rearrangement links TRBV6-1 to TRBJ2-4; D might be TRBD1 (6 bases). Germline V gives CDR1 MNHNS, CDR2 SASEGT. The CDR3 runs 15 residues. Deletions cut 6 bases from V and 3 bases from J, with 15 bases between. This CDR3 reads CASRGWTADKNIQYF. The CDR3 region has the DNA TGTGCCAGCAGGGGATGGACAGCTGACAAAAACATTCAGTACTTC.

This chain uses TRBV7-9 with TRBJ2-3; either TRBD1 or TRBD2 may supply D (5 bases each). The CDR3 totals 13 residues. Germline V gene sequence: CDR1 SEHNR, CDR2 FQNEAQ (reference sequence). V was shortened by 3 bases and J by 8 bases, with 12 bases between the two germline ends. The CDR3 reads CASSLGPTPTQYF. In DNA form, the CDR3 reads TGTGCCAGCAGCTTGGGACCCACCCCTACGCAGTATTTT.

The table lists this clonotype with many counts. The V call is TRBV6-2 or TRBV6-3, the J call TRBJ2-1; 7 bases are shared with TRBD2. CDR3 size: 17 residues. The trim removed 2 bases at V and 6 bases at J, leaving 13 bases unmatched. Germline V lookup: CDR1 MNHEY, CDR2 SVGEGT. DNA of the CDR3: TGTGCCAGCAGTTACATAGGCGGGAGTACGCGTCGCAATGAGCAGTTCTTC. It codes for CASSYIGGSTRRNEQFF.

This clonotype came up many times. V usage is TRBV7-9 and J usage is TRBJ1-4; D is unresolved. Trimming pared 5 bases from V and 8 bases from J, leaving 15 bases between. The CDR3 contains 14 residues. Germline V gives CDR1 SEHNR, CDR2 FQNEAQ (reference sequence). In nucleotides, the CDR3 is TGTGCCAGCAGCATCTCTACTGGAGTGGAAAAACTGTTTTTT. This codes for CASSISTGVEKLFF.

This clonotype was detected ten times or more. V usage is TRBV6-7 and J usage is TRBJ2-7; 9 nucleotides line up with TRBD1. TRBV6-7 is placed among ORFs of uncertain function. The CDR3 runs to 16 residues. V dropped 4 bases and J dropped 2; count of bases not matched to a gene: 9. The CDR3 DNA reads TGTGCCAGCAGTTTATCCGGGACAGGGCCCACCTACGAGCAGTACTTC. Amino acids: CASSLSGTGPTYEQYF.

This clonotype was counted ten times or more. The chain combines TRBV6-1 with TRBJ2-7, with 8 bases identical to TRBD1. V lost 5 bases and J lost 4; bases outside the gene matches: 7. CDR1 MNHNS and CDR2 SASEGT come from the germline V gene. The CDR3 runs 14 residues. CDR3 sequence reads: CASSQGTGPYEQYF. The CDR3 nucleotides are TGTGCCAGCAGTCAGGGGACAGGACCTTACGAGCAGTACTTC.

Here the CDR3 DNA reads TGTGCCAGCAGTCCTACCGACGACACTCTCGGCACAGATACGCAGTATTTT. Translating gives CASSPTDDTLGTDTQYF. The rearrangement joins TRBV28 to TRBJ2-3; D gene unclear. The V end lost 5 bases, the J end lost 1 base, and 19 bases lay between the germline ends. Germline V gene sequence: CDR1 MDHEN, CDR2 SYDVKM. CDR3 length equals 17 residues.

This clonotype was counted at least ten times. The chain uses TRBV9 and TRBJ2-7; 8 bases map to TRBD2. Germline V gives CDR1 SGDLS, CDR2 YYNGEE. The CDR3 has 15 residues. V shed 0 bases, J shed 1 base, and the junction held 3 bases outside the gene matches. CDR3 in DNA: TGTGCCAGCAGCGTAGCAGCGGGAGTATCCTACGAGCAGTACTTC. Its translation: CASSVAAGVSYEQYF.